This T cell receptor beta chain was retrieved from a study of technical replicates of blood from a few donors. TCRdb's copy holds only in-frame clones and misses some; the assay was immunoSEQ multiplex PCR. The sample includes almost 90,000 clones, roughly 94% of them seen just once. CDR1 SGDLS and CDR2 YYNGEE come from the germline V gene. The CDR3 totals 14 residues. Trimming shortened V by 0 bases and J by 6 bases, and 11 bases separated the two germline ends. This clonotype was sampled from a human donor in good health. The sample comprised T cells isolated from PBMCs. The V and J genes are TRBV9 and TRBJ2-3; perhaps TRBD2 as D (6 bases). In DNA, the CDR3 is TGTGCCAGCAGCGTAGAACCGGGGGTTGATACGCAGTATTTT. Translating gives CASSVEPGVDTQYF. Variable domain in full (rest from reference TRBV9 and TRBJ2-3): DSGVTQTPKHLITATGQRVTLRCSPRSGDLSVYWYQQSLDQGLQFLIQYYNGEERAKGNILERFSAQQFPDLHSELNLSSLELGDSALYFCASSVEPGVDTQYFGPGTRLTVL.